These 10 T cell receptor beta chains came from one sample sequenced in a study of cytomegalovirus exposure and HLA in healthy donors. This PCR relied on a set of 60 Vbeta primers and 13 Jbeta primers. TCRdb keeps only in-frame clones here, not all; method: immunoSEQ multiplex PCR. The repertoire holds some 270,000 clones, 80% seen once, with roughly 0.31% in the top ten. Specimen: PBMCs. These receptors originate from a girl aged 2-15 years in good health and CMV-seronegative.

The sample holds one count of this clone. This sequence joins TRBV30 and TRBJ2-2; TRBD2 might be the D (5 bases). The ends were cut back, 0 bases at V and 5 bases at J, with 7 bases in the middle. Germline assignment: CDR1 GTSNPN and CDR2 SVGIG (reference sequence). The CDR3 has 13 residues. The CDR3 DNA sequence: TGTGCCTGGAGTGTGAGGGTTACCGGGGAGCTGTTTTTT. It translates to CAWSVRVTGELFF.

The rearrangement links TRBV4-1 to TRBJ2-7; maybe TRBD1 (6 bases). V was clipped by 4 bases and J by 2 bases, with 15 bases between them. Looked up from germline, CDR1 is MGHRA and CDR2 is YSYEKL. This CDR3 has 15 residues. The chain's CDR3 is CASSRTPGQTYEQYF. CDR3 DNA sequence: TGCGCCAGCAGCCGAACACCGGGACAAACCTACGAGCAGTACTTC.

The J gene is TRBJ2-1, the V gene TRBV9; TRBD1 agrees at 9 bases. There are 15 residues in the CDR3. Germline V lookup: CDR1 SGDLS, CDR2 YYNGEE. Trimming cost V 4 bases and J 2 bases; bases outside gene matches: 4. The CDR3 coding sequence is TGTGCCAGCAGCCTGGGACAGGGACCCTACAATGAGCAGTTCTTC. Its protein product is CASSLGQGPYNEQFF. Filled out from reference TRBV9 and TRBJ2-1, the complete variable domain reads DSGVTQTPKHLITATGQRVTLRCSPRSGDLSVYWYQQSLDQGLQFLIQYYNGEERAKGNILERFSAQQFPDLHSELNLSSLELGDSALYFCASSLGQGPYNEQFFGPGTRLTVL.

The CDR3: CASSGYTSGRYNEQFF. DNA of the CDR3: TGTGCCAGCAGCGGCTATACTAGCGGGAGGTACAATGAGCAGTTCTTC. V gene TRBV7-9 combines with J gene TRBJ2-1; 12 bases are a match to TRBD2. Trimming removed 5 bases from V and 4 bases from J; junction bases left unmatched: 6. The germline V gene encodes CDR1 SEHNR and CDR2 FQNEAQ (reference sequence). This CDR3 is 16 amino acids long.

This chain connects TRBV9 to TRBJ2-7; D is ambiguous. There are 13 residues in the CDR3. Germline V lookup: CDR1 SGDLS, CDR2 YYNGEE. V lost 0 bases, J lost 5 bases, and 9 bases lay in between. In DNA form, the CDR3 reads TGTGCCAGCAGCGTAGATTCCTTTAACGAGCAGTACTTC. Protein sequence: CASSVDSFNEQYF. Full variable domain (remainder filled in from reference TRBV9 and TRBJ2-7): DSGVTQTPKHLITATGQRVTLRCSPRSGDLSVYWYQQSLDQGLQFLIQYYNGEERAKGNILERFSAQQFPDLHSELNLSSLELGDSALYFCASSVDSFNEQYFGPGTRLTVT.

This clone has a handful of counts. The chain links TRBV19 to TRBJ2-1, with 9 bases that match TRBD1. The CDR3 is 21 residues long. CDR1 LNHDA and CDR2 SQIVND come from the germline V gene (reference sequence). V lost 3 bases to trimming and J lost 0 bases; unmatched junction nucleotides: 18. The CDR3: CASSIWGVGTGQPSSYNEQFF. The DNA of the CDR3 is TGTGCCAGTAGTATCTGGGGAGTAGGGACAGGGCAACCCAGCTCCTACAATGAGCAGTTCTTC.

V is TRBV5-1 and J is TRBJ2-1, with 10 positions matching TRBD2. V shed 0 bases and J 1 base; nucleotides not matched to a gene: 1. This CDR3 contains 16 residues. Germline CDR1 reads SGHRS; CDR2 reads YFSETQ. The CDR3 coding sequence is TGCGCCAGCAGCTTGGGGACTAGCGGATCCTACAATGAGCAGTTCTTC. It encodes CASSLGTSGSYNEQFF.

This clone was seen only once. V usage is TRBV15 and J usage is TRBJ2-7, with a weak D call TRBD1 (6 bases). Germline values: CDR1 LNHNV, CDR2 YYDKDF (reference sequence). There are 14 residues in the CDR3. Trimming shortened V by 1 base and J by 4 bases, and 11 bases separated the two germline ends. DNA for the CDR3: TGTGCCACCAGCAGAGGGCACAGGGATTACGAGCAGTACTTC. Its translation: CATSRGHRDYEQYF.

The V gene is TRBV5-4, the J gene TRBJ2-1; D possibly corresponds to TRBD2 (5 bases). The germline V and J ends were trimmed by 1 base and 0 bases, with 8 bases remaining between them. The V gene's germline CDR1 is SGHNT and CDR2 YYREEE (reference sequence). This CDR3 spans 15 amino acids. In DNA form, the CDR3 reads TGTGCCAGCAGCTTGAACGGGAACTCCTACAATGAGCAGTTCTTC. As protein: CASSLNGNSYNEQFF.

This clone was recorded once. The J gene is TRBJ1-1, the V gene TRBV30; D is unresolved. Germline V gives CDR1 GTSNPN, CDR2 SVGIG (reference sequence). Trimming shortened V by 0 bases and J by 0 bases, and 5 bases separated the two germline ends. The length of the CDR3 is 13 residues. CDR3 amino acids: CAWSVLLNTEAFF. CDR3 coding DNA: TGTGCCTGGAGTGTACTGCTGAACACTGAAGCTTTCTTT.